This T cell receptor (beta chain) was captured in a study of cytomegalovirus exposure and HLA in healthy donors. Study observations and caveats: In a later analysis, a missense DCLRE1C variant was linked to TCR beta V- and J-gene trimming.

60 Vbeta and 13 Jbeta primers were used in PCR. Using immunoSEQ multiplex PCR, the repertoire was profiled, and TCRdb retains in-frame clones only, with some absent. This table has some 150,000 clones, around 75% appearing once. Note on this clone: Its antigen is unidentified.

The CDR3 loop spans 12 amino acids. The V and J ends lost 8 bases and 6 bases respectively, with 10 bases between them. Per the germline V gene, CDR1 is SNHLY and CDR2 is FYNNEI. The TCR sequence derives from a middle-aged woman in good health and CMV-seronegative. The chain joins TRBV2 to TRBJ2-2; possibly TRBD1 for D (6 bases). Sequencing was carried out using PBMCs. The CDR3 reads CASLGGPGELFF. Written as DNA, the CDR3 is TGTGCCAGCCTAGGGGGTCCCGGGGAGCTGTTTTTT.